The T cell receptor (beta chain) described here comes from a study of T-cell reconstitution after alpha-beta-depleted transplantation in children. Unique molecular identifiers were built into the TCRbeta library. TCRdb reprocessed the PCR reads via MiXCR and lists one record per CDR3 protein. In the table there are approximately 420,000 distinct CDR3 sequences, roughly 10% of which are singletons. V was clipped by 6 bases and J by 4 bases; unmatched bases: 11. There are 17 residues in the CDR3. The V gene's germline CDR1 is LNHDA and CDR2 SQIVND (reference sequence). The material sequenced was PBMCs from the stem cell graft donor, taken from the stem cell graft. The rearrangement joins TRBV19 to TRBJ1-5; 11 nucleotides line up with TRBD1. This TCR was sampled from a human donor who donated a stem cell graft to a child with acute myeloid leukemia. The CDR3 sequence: CASRTFSGTGGNQPQHF. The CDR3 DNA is TGTGCCAGTAGGACCTTCTCCGGGACAGGGGGAAATCAGCCCCAGCATTTT.